This TCR beta chain is drawn from a study of cytomegalovirus exposure and HLA in healthy donors. Study information: It was reported in a later analysis that the 95 to 150 validation repertoires used the same platform as the approximately 600 first-cohort repertoires. Findings and limits, study-wide: The classifier reportedly diagnosed cytomegalovirus status with high sensitivity and specificity. In vitro experiments confirmed that three CMV-associated chains were specific for CMV antigens.

Germline CDR1 and CDR2: SGDLS and YYNGEE. The CDR3 covers 15 residues. Trimming removed 0 bases at V and 5 bases at J, with 14 bases between. A note on this clone: The target antigen is unknown.

Assay used: immunoSEQ multiplex PCR; TCRdb lists only in-frame clones, some missing. The sample records 100,000 to 150,000 clones, roughly 93% being singletons. The sequence derives from a woman younger than 30 in good health and CMV-seronegative. Sequenced: PBMCs. J is TRBJ2-5 and V is TRBV9; D is uncertain. DNA of the CDR3: TGTGCCAGCAGCGTAGGAGAGGCCCTTTGGGAGACCCAGTACTTC. This sequence encodes CASSVGEALWETQYF. Full variable domain (missing parts from reference TRBV9 and TRBJ2-5): DSGVTQTPKHLITATGQRVTLRCSPRSGDLSVYWYQQSLDQGLQFLIQYYNGEERAKGNILERFSAQQFPDLHSELNLSSLELGDSALYFCASSVGEALWETQYFGPGTRLLVL.